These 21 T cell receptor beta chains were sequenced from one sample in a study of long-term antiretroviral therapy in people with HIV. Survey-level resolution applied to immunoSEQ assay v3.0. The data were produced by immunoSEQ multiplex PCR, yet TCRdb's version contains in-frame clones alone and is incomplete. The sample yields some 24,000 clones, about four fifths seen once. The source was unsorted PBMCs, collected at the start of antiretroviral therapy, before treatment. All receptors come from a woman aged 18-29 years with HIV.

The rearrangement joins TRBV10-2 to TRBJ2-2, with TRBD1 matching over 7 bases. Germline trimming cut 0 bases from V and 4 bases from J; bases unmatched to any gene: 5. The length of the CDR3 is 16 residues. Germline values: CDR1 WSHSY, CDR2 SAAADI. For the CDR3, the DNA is TGCGCCAGCAGTGAGTCGTGGGACAGCTTCACCGGGGAGCTGTTTTTT. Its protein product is CASSESWDSFTGELFF.

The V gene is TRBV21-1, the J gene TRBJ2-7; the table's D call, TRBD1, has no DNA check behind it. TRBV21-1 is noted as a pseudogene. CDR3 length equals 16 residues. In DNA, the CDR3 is TGTGCCAGCAGCCCCCTAATAGGGACAGGGTCCCACGAGCAGTACTTC. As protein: CASSPLIGTGSHEQYF.

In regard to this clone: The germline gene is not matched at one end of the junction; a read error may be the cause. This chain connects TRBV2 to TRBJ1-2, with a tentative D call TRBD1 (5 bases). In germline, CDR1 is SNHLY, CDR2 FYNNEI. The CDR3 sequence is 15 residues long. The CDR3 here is CASRLRDPNPYGCTF. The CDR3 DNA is TGTGCCAGCAGGCTCCGGGACCCTAACCCCTATGGCTGCACCTTC.

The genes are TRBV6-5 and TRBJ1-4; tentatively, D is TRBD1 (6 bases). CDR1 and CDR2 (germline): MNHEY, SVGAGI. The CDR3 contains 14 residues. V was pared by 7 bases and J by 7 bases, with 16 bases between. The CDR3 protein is CASTTGGLGEKLFF. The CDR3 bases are TGTGCCAGCACCACGGGGGGGCTGGGTGAAAAACTGTTTTTT.

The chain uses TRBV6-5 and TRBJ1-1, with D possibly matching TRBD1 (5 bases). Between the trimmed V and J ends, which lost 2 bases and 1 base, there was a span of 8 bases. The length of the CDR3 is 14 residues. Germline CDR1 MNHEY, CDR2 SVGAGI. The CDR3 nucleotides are TGTGCCAGCAGTTACAACAGGAGGAACACTGAAGCTTTCTTT. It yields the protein CASSYNRRNTEAFF.

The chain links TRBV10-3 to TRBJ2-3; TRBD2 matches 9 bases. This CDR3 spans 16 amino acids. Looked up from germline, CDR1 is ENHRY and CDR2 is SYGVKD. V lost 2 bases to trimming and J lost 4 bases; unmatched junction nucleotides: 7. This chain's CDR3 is CAISEAGGTPPDTQYF. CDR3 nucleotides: TGTGCCATCAGTGAGGCGGGAGGGACTCCCCCAGATACGCAGTATTTT.

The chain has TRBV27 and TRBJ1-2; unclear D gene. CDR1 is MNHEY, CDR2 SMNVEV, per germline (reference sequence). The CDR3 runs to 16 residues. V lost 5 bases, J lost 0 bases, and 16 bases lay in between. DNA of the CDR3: TGTGCCAGCAGTCCCAGGACCCGAGGGACTAACTATGGCTACACCTTC. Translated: CASSPRTRGTNYGYTF.

DNA for the CDR3: TGTGCCAGCAGTTACGGCCAGAACACTGAAGCTTTCTTT. This sequence encodes CASSYGQNTEAFF. J is TRBJ1-1 and V is TRBV7-3; D is ambiguous. The CDR3 spans 13 residues. Trimming stripped 6 bases from V and 1 base from J, with 9 bases between. Germline V gene lookup returns CDR1 SGHTA and CDR2 FQGTGA.

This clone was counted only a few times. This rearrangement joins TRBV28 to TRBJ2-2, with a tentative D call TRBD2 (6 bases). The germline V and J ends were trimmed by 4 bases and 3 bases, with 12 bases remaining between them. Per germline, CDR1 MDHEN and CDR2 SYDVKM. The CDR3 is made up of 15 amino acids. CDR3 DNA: TGTGCCAGCAGTTCCCCCGGGGGTTACACCGGGGAGCTGTTTTTT. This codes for CASSSPGGYTGELFF.

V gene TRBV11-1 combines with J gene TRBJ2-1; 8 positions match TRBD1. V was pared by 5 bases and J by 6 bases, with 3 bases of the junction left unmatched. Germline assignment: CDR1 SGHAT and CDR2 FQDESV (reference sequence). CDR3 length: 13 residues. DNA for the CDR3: TGTGCCAGCAGCAAGGGACAGGTCAATGAGCAGTTCTTC. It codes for CASSKGQVNEQFF.

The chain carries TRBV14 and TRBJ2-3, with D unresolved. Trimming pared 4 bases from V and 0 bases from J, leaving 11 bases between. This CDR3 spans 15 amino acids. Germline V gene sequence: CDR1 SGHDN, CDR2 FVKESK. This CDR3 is CASSLQPTSTDTQYF. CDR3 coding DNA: TGTGCCAGCAGCCTACAGCCGACTAGCACAGATACGCAGTATTTT.

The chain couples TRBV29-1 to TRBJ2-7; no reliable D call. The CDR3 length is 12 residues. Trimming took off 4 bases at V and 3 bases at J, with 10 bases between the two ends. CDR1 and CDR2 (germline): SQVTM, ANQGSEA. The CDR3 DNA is TGCAGCGTTGTGGACGGATTCTACGAGCAGTACTTC. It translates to CSVVDGFYEQYF.

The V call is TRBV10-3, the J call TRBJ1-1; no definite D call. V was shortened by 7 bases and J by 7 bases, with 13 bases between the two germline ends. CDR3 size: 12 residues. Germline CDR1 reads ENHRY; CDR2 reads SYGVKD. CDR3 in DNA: TGTGCCATCACCCCTTCGGGGAATGAAGCTTTCTTT. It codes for CAITPSGNEAFF.

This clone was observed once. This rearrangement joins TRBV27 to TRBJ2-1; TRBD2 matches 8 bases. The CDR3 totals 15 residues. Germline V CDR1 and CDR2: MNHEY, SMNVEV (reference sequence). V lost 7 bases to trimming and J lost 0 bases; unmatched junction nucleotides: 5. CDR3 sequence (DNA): TGTGCCAGCATTAGGGGACTAGACTCCTACAATGAGCAGTTCTTC. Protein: CASIRGLDSYNEQFF.

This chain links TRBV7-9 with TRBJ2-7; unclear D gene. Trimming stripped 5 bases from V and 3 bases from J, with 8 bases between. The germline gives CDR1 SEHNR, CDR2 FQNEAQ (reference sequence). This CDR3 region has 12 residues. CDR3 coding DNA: TGTGCCAGCAGCCAGGCAGGCTACGAGCAGTACTTC. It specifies CASSQAGYEQYF.

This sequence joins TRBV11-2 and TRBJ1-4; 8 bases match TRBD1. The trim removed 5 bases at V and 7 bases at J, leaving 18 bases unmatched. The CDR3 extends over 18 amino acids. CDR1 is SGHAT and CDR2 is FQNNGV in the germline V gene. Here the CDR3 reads CASSVRPKDRGLGEKLFF. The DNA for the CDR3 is TGTGCCAGCAGCGTCCGCCCCAAAGACAGGGGCCTAGGTGAAAAACTGTTTTTT.

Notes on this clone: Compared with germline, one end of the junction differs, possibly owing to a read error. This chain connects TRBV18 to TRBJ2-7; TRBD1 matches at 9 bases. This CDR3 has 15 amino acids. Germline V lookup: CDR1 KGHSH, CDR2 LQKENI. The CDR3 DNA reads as TGTGCCAGCTCTCCACCGGGACAGGGTCGCTACGAGCAGTACTTC. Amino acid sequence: CASSPPGQGRYEQYF.

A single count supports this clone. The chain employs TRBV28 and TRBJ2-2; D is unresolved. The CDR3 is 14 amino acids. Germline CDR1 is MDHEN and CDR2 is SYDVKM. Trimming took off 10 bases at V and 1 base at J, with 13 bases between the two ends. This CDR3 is CATSRIRNTGELFF. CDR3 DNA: TGTGCCACCTCGAGAATCCGGAACACCGGGGAGCTGTTTTTT.

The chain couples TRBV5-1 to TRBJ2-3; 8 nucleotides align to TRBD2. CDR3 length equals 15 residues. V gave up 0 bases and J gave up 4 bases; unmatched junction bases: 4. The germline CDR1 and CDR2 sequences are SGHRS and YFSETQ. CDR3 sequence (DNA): TGCGCCAGCAGCTTGGACGGGAGGGCCCCAGATACGCAGTATTTT. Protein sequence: CASSLDGRAPDTQYF.

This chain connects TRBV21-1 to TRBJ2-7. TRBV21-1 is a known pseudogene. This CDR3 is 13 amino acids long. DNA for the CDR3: TGTGCCAGCACCAGGGTAGGGGACGACGAGCAGTACTTC. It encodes CASTRVGDDEQYF.

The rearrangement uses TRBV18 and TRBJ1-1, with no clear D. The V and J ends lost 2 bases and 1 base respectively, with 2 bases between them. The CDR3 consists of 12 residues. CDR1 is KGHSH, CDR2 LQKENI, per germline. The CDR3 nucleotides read TGTGCCAGCTCACCAGGGAACACTGAAGCTTTCTTT. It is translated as CASSPGNTEAFF.